These 16 T cell receptor beta chains came from one sample sequenced in a study of T cell responses to AZD1222 COVID-19 vaccine. The assay was immunoSEQ multiplex PCR, and TCRdb's table has in-frame clones only and misses some. This sample has about 110,000 clones, with roughly 87% found just once. The material was peripheral blood, obtained on day 0 of MenACWY control vaccination. Receptor source: an adult in good health.

The V gene is TRBV4-1, the J gene TRBJ1-1, with D hard to call. The CDR3 has 14 residues. In germline, CDR1 is MGHRA, CDR2 YSYEKL. Trimming took off 1 base at V and 1 base at J, with 7 bases between the two ends. CDR3 sequence: CASSQVAENTEAFF. DNA of the CDR3: TGCGCCAGCAGCCAAGTAGCAGAGAACACTGAAGCTTTCTTT.

The genes are TRBV4-2 and TRBJ2-7; D remains ambiguous. The V end was cut by 8 bases, the J end by 1 base, with 9 bases between. Per the germline V gene, CDR1 is LGHNA and CDR2 is YNFKEQ. This CDR3 is built from 12 residues. CDR3 DNA: TGTGCCAGCTCCGGCGAGTCCTACGAGCAGTACTTC. This encodes CASSGESYEQYF.

This chain uses TRBV2 with TRBJ1-2; TRBD1 is a possible D gene (6 bases). CDR1 and CDR2 (germline): SNHLY, FYNNEI. There are 15 residues in the CDR3. The V end was cut by 3 bases, the J end by 2 bases, with 13 bases between. CDR3 loop: CASSDGGGPNYGYTF. CDR3 sequence (DNA): TGTGCCAGCAGTGATGGCGGGGGGCCCAACTATGGCTACACCTTC. Filled out from reference TRBV2 and TRBJ1-2, the complete variable domain reads EPEVTQTPSHQVTQMGQEVILRCVPISNHLYFYWYRQILGQKVEFLVSFYNNEISEKSEIFDDQFSVERPDGSNFTLKIRSTKLEDSAMYFCASSDGGGPNYGYTFGSGTRLTVV.

The sample holds one count of this clone. V usage is TRBV30 and J usage is TRBJ2-3; 7 nucleotides agree with TRBD2. V gave up 0 bases and J gave up 0 bases; unmatched junction bases: 9. The germline V gene encodes CDR1 GTSNPN and CDR2 SVGIG (reference sequence). The CDR3 runs 17 residues. CDR3 region: CAWSVEGLSDSTDTQYF. The CDR3 coding sequence is TGTGCCTGGAGTGTAGAGGGACTAAGCGATAGCACAGATACGCAGTATTTT. The complete variable domain, with remaining parts taken from reference TRBV30 and TRBJ2-3, reads SQTIHQWPATLVQPVGSPLSLECTVEGTSNPNLYWYRQAAGRGLQLLFYSVGIGQISSEVPQNLSASRPQDRQFILSSKKLLLSDSGFYLCAWSVEGLSDSTDTQYFGPGTRLTVL.

This chain joins TRBV9 and TRBJ1-5, with D hard to call. The CDR3 contains 13 residues. Trimming removed 2 bases from V and 5 bases from J, with 8 bases in between. Looked up from germline, CDR1 is SGDLS and CDR2 is YYNGEE. The CDR3 coding sequence is TGTGCCAGCAGCGTCGACTTGGATCAGCCCCAGCATTTT. It encodes CASSVDLDQPQHF.

CDR3 amino acids: CASSPGFLDIQYF. DNA for the CDR3: TGTGCCAGCAGCCCAGGGTTTTTGGACATTCAGTACTTC. The V gene is TRBV9, the J gene TRBJ2-4, with a tentative D call TRBD1 (5 bases). Per the germline V gene, CDR1 is SGDLS and CDR2 is YYNGEE. V lost 4 bases to trimming and J lost 8 bases, with 13 bases between them. The CDR3 totals 13 residues.

The chain carries TRBV5-1 and TRBJ1-3, with D uncertain. CDR1 and CDR2 from the germline V gene are SGHRS and YFSETQ. This CDR3 is built from 14 residues. The V end lost 4 bases, the J end lost 4 bases, and 12 bases lay between the germline ends. CDR3 sequence: CASSTGPGGNTIYF. The CDR3 region has the DNA TGCGCCAGCAGCACGGGTCCCGGGGGAAACACCATATATTTT.

This clone appeared once. The chain recombines TRBV18 with TRBJ2-2, with D perhaps TRBD1 (6 bases). Looked up from germline, CDR1 is KGHSH and CDR2 is LQKENI. The CDR3 totals 15 residues. Trimming shortened V by 3 bases and J by 3 bases, and 11 bases separated the two germline ends. The CDR3 nucleotides read TGTGCCAGCTCACCTGGGACAACTCACACCGGGGAGCTGTTTTTT. Protein product: CASSPGTTHTGELFF.

This clone was seen only once. The chain links TRBV7-9 to TRBJ2-7; D possibly matches TRBD1 or TRBD2 (5 bases each). Germline V lookup: CDR1 SEHNR, CDR2 FQNEAQ (reference sequence). V lost 0 bases and J lost 2, with 11 bases in between. This CDR3 is built from 15 residues. Written as DNA, the CDR3 is TGTGCCAGCAGCTTAGCAGGACGGGGCCCCTACGAGCAGTACTTC. Its translation: CASSLAGRGPYEQYF. Full variable domain (remainder filled in from reference TRBV7-9 and TRBJ2-7): DTGVSQNPRHKITKRGQNVTFRCDPISEHNRLYWYRQTLGQGPEFLTYFQNEAQLEKSRLLSDRFSAERPKGSFSTLEIQRTEQGDSAMYLCASSLAGRGPYEQYFGPGTRLTVT.

The chain is built from TRBV7-3 and TRBJ2-3; 8 nucleotides line up with TRBD2. There are 15 residues in the CDR3. With 6 bases clipped from V and 1 base from J, the junction kept 6 bases outside the gene matches. Germline V CDR1 and CDR2: SGHTA, FQGTGA. The CDR3 is CASRRGGFGTDTQYF. The CDR3 DNA sequence: TGTGCCAGCAGACGCGGGGGGTTCGGCACAGATACGCAGTATTTT.

The chain combines TRBV15 with TRBJ1-1; D is unresolved. Per the germline V gene, CDR1 is LNHNV and CDR2 is YYDKDF (reference sequence). V gave up 0 bases and J gave up 0 bases, with 8 bases separating them. The CDR3 consists of 15 residues. The CDR3 DNA follows: TGTGCCACCAGCAGAGATGTAGGGCTGAACACTGAAGCTTTCTTT. It translates to CATSRDVGLNTEAFF.

The V call is TRBV19, the J call TRBJ1-2; the D gene is possibly TRBD1 (5 bases). Trimming left V 3 bases short and J 3 bases short, with 14 bases between. The CDR3 length is 15 residues. In germline, CDR1 is LNHDA, CDR2 SQIVND (reference sequence). The CDR3 protein is CASSIRGDWDYGYTF. The CDR3 nucleotides are TGTGCCAGTAGTATTCGGGGGGATTGGGACTATGGCTACACCTTC.

This chain uses TRBV6-5 with TRBJ1-2, with D maybe TRBD1 (5 bases). V lost 2 bases and J 5 bases, leaving 15 bases between the germline ends. Germline V gene sequence: CDR1 MNHEY, CDR2 SVGAGI. The CDR3 is 15 residues long. The CDR3 DNA reads TGTGCCAGCAGTTACGGGCCTGACGGGGGGTATGGCTACACCTTC. Its protein product is CASSYGPDGGYGYTF.

This chain links TRBV6-6 with TRBJ1-5; D uncertain. CDR1 MNHNY and CDR2 SVGAGI come from the germline V gene (reference sequence). CDR3 length: 15 residues. Trimming took 2 bases from V and 0 from J, leaving 8 bases between them. The CDR3 protein is CASSYDSYSNQPQHF. The DNA of the CDR3 is TGTGCCAGCAGTTACGATAGCTATAGCAATCAGCCCCAGCATTTT.

The V call is TRBV30, the J call TRBJ2-2; the D call may be TRBD1 or TRBD2 (5 bases each). V gave up 2 bases and J gave up 4 bases, with 11 bases separating them. Germline V gene lookup returns CDR1 GTSNPN and CDR2 SVGIG (reference sequence). The CDR3 contains 14 residues. CDR3 in DNA: TGTGCCTGGAGTTGGGGGATGGCCACCGGGGAGCTGTTTTTT. It is translated as CAWSWGMATGELFF.

The V call is TRBV7-6, the J call TRBJ2-1, with 7 bases identical to TRBD2. CDR3 length: 15 residues. Trimming at V came to 5 bases and at J to 5 bases, leaving 9 bases not matched to a gene. Germline CDR1 reads SGHVS; CDR2 reads FNYEAQ. CDR3 amino acids: CASSQESGVNNEQFF. The CDR3 DNA follows: TGTGCCAGCAGCCAAGAGAGCGGGGTCAACAATGAGCAGTTCTTC.